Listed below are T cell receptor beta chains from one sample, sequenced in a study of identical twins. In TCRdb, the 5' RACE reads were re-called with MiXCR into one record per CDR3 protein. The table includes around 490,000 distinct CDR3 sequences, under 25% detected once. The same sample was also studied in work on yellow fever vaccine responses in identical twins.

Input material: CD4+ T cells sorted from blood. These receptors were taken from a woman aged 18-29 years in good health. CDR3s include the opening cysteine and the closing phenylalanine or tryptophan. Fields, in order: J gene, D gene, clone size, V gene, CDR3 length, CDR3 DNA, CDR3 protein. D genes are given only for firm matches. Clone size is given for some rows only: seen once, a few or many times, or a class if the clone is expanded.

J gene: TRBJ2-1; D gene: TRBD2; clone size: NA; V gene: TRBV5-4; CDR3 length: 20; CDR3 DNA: TGTGCCAGCAGCTTGGACCAAGGACTAGCGGGAGGTCGTGCAAGGTATGAGCAGTTCTTC; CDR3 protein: CASSLDQGLAGGRARYEQFF
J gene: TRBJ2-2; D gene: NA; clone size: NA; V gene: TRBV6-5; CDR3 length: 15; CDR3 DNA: TGTGCCAGCAGTTACTCGCTAGCTGGCGCCGGGGAGCTGTTTTTT; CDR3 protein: CASSYSLAGAGELFF
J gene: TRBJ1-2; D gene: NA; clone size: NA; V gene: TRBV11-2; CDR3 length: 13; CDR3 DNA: TGTGCCACCCAAGTATGGGGGAATGATGGCTACACCTTC; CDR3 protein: CATQVWGNDGYTF
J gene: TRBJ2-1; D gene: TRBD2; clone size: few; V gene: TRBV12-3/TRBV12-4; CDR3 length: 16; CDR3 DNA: TGTGCCAGCAGTCAAGGGACTAGCGGGAGAGAGAATGAGCAGTTCTTC; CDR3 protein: CASSQGTSGRENEQFF
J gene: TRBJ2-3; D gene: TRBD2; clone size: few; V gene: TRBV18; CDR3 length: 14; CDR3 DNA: TGTGCCAGCTCACCAGGCGGGAGTAGGGGTACGCAGTATTTT; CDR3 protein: CASSPGGSRGTQYF
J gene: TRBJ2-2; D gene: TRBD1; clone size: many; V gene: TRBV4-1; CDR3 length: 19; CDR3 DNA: TGCGCCAGCAGCCAAGAACCCCCCGAGGGGGCTAGTGGCACCGGGGAGCTGTTTTTT; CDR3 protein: CASSQEPPEGASGTGELFF
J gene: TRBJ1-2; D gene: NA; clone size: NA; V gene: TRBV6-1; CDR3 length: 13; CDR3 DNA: TGTGCCAGCAGGATCCGAGAGGGTTATGGCTACACCTTC; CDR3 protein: CASRIREGYGYTF
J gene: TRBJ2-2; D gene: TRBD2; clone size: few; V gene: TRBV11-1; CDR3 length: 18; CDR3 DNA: TGTGCCAGCAGCTCTCTTCACGGACTAGCGGGAGAGGACGGGGAGCTGTTTTTT; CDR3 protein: CASSSLHGLAGEDGELFF
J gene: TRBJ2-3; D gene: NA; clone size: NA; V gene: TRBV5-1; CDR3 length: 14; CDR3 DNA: TGCGCCAGCAGACAGACTACTAGCACAGATACGCAGTATTTT; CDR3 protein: CASRQTTSTDTQYF
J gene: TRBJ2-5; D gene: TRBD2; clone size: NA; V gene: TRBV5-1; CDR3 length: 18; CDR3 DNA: TGCGCCAGCAGCTTGGCCGCATCTAGCGGAGGTTGGCCAGAGACCCAGTACTTC; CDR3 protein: CASSLAASSGGWPETQYF
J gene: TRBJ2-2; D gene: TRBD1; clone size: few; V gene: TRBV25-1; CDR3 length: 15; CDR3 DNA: TGTGCCAGCAGTAGGGGGCGCGGGAACACCGGGGAGCTGTTTTTT; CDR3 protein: CASSRGRGNTGELFF
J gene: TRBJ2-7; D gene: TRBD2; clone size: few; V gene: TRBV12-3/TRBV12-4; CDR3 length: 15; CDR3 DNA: TGTGCCAGCACTAGGGCCTTGACTAGCAGGTACGAGCAGTACTTC; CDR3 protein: CASTRALTSRYEQYF
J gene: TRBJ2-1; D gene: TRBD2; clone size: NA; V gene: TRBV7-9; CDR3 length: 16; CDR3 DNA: TGTGCCAGCAGCACCAACCTAGCGGGGGCACCCAATGAGCAGTTCTTC; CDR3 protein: CASSTNLAGAPNEQFF
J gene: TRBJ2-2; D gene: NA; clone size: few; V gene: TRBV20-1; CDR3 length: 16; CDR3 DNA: TGCAGTGCTAGAGACCCCGGCGGAGGGGCCACCGGGGAGCTGTTTTTT; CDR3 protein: CSARDPGGGATGELFF
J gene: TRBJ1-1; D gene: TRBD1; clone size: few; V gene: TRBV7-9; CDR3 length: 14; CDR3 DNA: TGTGCCAGCAGGCGACAGGGGGAAGACACTGAAGCTTTCTTT; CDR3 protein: CASRRQGEDTEAFF
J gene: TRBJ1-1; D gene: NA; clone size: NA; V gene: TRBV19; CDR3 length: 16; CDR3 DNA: TGTGCCAGTTCTACCACCATTAAGGTTGCGAACACTGAAGCTTTCTTT; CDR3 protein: CASSTTIKVANTEAFF
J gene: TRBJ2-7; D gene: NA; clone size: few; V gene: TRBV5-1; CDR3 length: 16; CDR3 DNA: TGCGCCAGCAGCTTAAACACGGTAACTAGTCAGGTCGAGCAGTACTTC; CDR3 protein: CASSLNTVTSQVEQYF
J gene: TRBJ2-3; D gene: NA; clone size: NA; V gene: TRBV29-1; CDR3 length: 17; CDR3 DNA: TGCAGCGTTGCTCAAACCCTCAGGGGCCGTAGCACAGATACGCAGTATTTT; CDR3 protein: CSVAQTLRGRSTDTQYF
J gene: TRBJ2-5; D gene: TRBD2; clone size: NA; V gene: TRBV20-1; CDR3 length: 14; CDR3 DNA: TGCAGTGCTAGCGGGGGGATTATCCAAGAGACCCAGTACTTC; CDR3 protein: CSASGGIIQETQYF
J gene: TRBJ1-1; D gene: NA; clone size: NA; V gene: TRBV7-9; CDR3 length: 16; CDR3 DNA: TGTGCCAGCAGCTCGAGGACGGAGAGGTTAAACACTGAAGCTTTCTTT; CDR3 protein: CASSSRTERLNTEAFF
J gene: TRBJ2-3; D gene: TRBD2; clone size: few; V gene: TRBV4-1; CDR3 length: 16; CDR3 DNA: TGCGCCAGCAGCCAGTTACTAGCGGGGATGGCAGATACGCAGTATTTT; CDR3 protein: CASSQLLAGMADTQYF
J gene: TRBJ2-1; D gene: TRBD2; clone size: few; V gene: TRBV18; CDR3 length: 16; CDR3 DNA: TGTGCCAGCTCACCGCCCTTTTTGGGAGCGGGGAATGAGCAGTTCTTC; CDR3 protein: CASSPPFLGAGNEQFF
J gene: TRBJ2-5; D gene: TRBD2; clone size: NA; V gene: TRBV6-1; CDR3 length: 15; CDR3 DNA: TGTGCCAGCAGTGAACTAGGGAGGGGAAGGGAGACCCAGTACTTC; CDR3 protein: CASSELGRGRETQYF
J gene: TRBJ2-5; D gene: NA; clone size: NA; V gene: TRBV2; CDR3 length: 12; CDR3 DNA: TGTGCCAGCAGTCGGGACGAGAGGACCCAGTACTTC; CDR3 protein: CASSRDERTQYF
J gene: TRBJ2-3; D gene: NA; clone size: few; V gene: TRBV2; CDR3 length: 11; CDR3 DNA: TGTGCCAGCAGTGAGGTTAATACGCAGTATTTT; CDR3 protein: CASSEVNTQYF
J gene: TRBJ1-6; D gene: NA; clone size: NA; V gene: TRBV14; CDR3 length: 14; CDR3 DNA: TGTGCCAGCAGCCAAAGACTGGGTTATTCACCCCTCCACTTT; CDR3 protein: CASSQRLGYSPLHF
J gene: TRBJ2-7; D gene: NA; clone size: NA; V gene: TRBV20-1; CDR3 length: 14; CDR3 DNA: TGCAGTGCCGGAGGGACCCACTTAGCTCGGGAGCAGTACTTC; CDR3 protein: CSAGGTHLAREQYF
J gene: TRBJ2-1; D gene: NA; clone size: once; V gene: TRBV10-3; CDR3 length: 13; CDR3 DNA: TGTGCCATCAGTGAGAAGACAATCAATGAGCAGTTCTTC; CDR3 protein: CAISEKTINEQFF
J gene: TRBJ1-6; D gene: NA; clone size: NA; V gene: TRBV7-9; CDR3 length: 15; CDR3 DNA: TGTGCCAGCAGCTTGCGGGCCGGACAAAATTCACCCCTCCACTTT; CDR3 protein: CASSLRAGQNSPLHF
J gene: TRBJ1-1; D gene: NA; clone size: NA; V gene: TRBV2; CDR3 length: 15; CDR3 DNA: TGTGCCAGCAGTGAATGGGTGGGCGCGGACACTGAAGCTTTCTTT; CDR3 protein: CASSEWVGADTEAFF
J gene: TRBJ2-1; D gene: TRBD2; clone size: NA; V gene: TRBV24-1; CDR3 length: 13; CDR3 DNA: TGTGCCACCCGGGGGGTCGGGTACAATGAGCAGTTCTTC; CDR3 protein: CATRGVGYNEQFF
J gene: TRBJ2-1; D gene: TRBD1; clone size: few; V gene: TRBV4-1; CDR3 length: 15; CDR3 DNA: TGCGCCAGCAGCCAAGAAGGACAGGGGGATAATGAGCAGTTCTTC; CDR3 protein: CASSQEGQGDNEQFF
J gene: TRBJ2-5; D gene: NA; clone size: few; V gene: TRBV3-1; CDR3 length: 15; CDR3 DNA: TGTGCCAGCAGCAACGCAGGGGCCCGCCAAGAGACCCAGTACTTC; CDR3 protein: CASSNAGARQETQYF
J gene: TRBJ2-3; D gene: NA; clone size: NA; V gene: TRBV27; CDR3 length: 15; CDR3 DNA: TGTGCCAGCAGTGACTACCGGGACAGCACAGATACGCAGTATTTT; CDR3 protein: CASSDYRDSTDTQYF
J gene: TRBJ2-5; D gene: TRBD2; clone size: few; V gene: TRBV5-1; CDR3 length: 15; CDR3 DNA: TGCGCCAGCAGCGCTAGCGGGAGGACCCAAGAGACCCAGTACTTC; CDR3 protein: CASSASGRTQETQYF
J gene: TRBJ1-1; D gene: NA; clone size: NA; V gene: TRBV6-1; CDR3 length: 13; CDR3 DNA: TGTGCCAGCAGTATTGTCCAGAACACTGAAGCTTTCTTT; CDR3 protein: CASSIVQNTEAFF
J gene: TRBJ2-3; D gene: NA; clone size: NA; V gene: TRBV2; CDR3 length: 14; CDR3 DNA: TGTGCCAGCAAGTGGACCCAAGGGGCGGATACGCAGTATTTT; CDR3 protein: CASKWTQGADTQYF
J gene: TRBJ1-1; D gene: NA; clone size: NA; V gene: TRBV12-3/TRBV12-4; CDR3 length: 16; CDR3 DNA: TGTGCCAGCAGTCCATCAAGCCCCGACGGGAACACTGAAGCTTTCTTT; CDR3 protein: CASSPSSPDGNTEAFF
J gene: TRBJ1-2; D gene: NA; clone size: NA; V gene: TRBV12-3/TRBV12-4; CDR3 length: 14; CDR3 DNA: TGTGCCAGCAGTTTACAGCATGCTAACTATGGCTACACCTTC; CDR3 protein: CASSLQHANYGYTF
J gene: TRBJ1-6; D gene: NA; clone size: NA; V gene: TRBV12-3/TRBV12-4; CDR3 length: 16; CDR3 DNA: TGTGCCAGCACAAACAGGGCCTCACGCAGCAATTCACCCCTCCACTTT; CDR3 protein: CASTNRASRSNSPLHF
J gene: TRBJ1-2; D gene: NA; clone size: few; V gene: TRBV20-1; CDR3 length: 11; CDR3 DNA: TGCAGTGCAAGACACCTCTATGGCTACACCTTC; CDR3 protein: CSARHLYGYTF
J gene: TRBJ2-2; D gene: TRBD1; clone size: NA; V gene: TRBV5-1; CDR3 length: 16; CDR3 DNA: TGCGCCAGCAGCTTGAGTCAGGGGGCTGGCACCGGGGAGCTGTTTTTT; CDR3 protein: CASSLSQGAGTGELFF
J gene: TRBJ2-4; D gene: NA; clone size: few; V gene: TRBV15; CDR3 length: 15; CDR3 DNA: TGTGCCACCAGCAGAGAGCGGGGCCTTAAAAACATTCAGTACTTC; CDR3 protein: CATSRERGLKNIQYF